This passage covers 22 T cell receptor beta chains from one sample sequenced in a study of cytomegalovirus exposure and HLA in healthy donors. The PCR used 60 Vbeta and 13 Jbeta primers. Using immunoSEQ multiplex PCR, the repertoire was profiled, and TCRdb retains in-frame clones only, with some absent. This sample has under 200,000 clones, with 75% found just once. Sequences were obtained from PBMCs. These receptors all stem from a male donor in good health and CMV-seronegative.

This clone has more than one count but fewer than ten. This chain uses TRBV7-9 with TRBJ2-2; 8 bases agree with TRBD1. Germline-derived CDR1 and CDR2 are SEHNR and FQNEAQ (reference sequence). V was clipped by 1 base and J by 4 bases; unmatched bases: 5. The CDR3 extends over 16 amino acids. DNA for the CDR3: TGTGCCAGCAGCTTAGGGTTGGGACAGGCCACCGGGGAGCTGTTTTTT. Translation: CASSLGLGQATGELFF.

This chain joins TRBV5-6 and TRBJ2-5; tentative D call: TRBD2 (6 bases). The V gene's germline CDR1 is SGHDT and CDR2 YYEEEE. Between the trimmed V and J ends, which lost 0 bases and 5 bases, there was a span of 8 bases. There are 13 residues in the CDR3. The CDR3: CASSLAGGETQYF. The CDR3, as DNA: TGTGCCAGCAGCTTGGCAGGAGGGGAGACCCAGTACTTC. Looking up the rest from reference TRBV5-6 and TRBJ2-5 gives the full variable domain: DAGVTQSPTHLIKTRGQQVTLRCSPKSGHDTVSWYQQALGQGPQFIFQYYEEEERQRGNFPDRFSGHQFPNYSSELNVNALLLGDSALYLCASSLAGGETQYFGPGTRLLVL.

The rearrangement joins TRBV6-1 to TRBJ1-2, with D maybe TRBD1 (5 bases). Germline V gene lookup returns CDR1 MNHNS and CDR2 SASEGT. CDR3 length: 15 residues. Trimming removed 2 bases from V and 8 bases from J, with 18 bases in between. CDR3 in amino acids: CASSEPGRDGEGYTF. In DNA, the CDR3 is TGTGCCAGCAGTGAACCCGGCAGGGATGGAGAAGGCTACACCTTC.

A few counts support this clone. The gene calls are TRBV27 and TRBJ1-1; D is uncertain. Germline V gene sequence: CDR1 MNHEY, CDR2 SMNVEV (reference sequence). Trimming cost V 4 bases and J 4 bases, with 10 bases left between them. The CDR3 spans 13 residues. The CDR3 spells CASSYSGFTEAFF. The CDR3 nucleotides are TGTGCCAGCAGTTACTCGGGATTCACTGAAGCTTTCTTT.

This clone showed up just once. The chain links TRBV7-8 to TRBJ2-7; D is unresolved. Germline V gene data show CDR1 as SGHVS and CDR2 as FQNEAQ. Trimming shortened V by 0 bases and J by 2 bases, and 5 bases separated the two germline ends. There are 13 residues in the CDR3. CDR3: CASSLAPTYEQYF. CDR3 DNA: TGTGCCAGCAGCTTAGCCCCAACCTACGAGCAGTACTTC.

This clone was detected a few times. The gene calls are TRBV19 and TRBJ1-1; TRBD1 might be the D (5 bases). The CDR3 totals 14 residues. Trimming took 3 bases from V and 3 from J, leaving 11 bases between them. CDR1 is LNHDA and CDR2 is SQIVND in the germline V gene (reference sequence). CDR3 region: CASSIGGVYTEAFF. CDR3 DNA sequence: TGTGCCAGTAGTATCGGGGGGGTTTACACTGAAGCTTTCTTT.

The chain uses TRBV2 and TRBJ1-2, with 10 nucleotides matching TRBD1. The V gene's germline CDR1 is SNHLY and CDR2 FYNNEI. V was clipped by 5 bases and J by 7 bases; unmatched bases: 4. The CDR3 loop spans 13 amino acids. The CDR3 protein is CASSFGQGGGYTF. CDR3 in DNA: TGTGCCAGCAGTTTCGGACAGGGGGGTGGCTACACCTTC.

This chain connects TRBV5-1 to TRBJ2-1; 10 nucleotides align to TRBD1. V lost 1 base, J lost 8 bases, and 6 bases stayed unmatched. Germline values: CDR1 SGHRS, CDR2 YFSETQ. This CDR3 comprises 15 residues. The CDR3 DNA reads as TGCGCCAGCAGCTTGCTGGGACAGGGGTTCGATGAGCAGTTCTTC. The encoded protein is CASSLLGQGFDEQFF. Looking up the rest from reference TRBV5-1 and TRBJ2-1 gives the full variable domain: KAGVTQTPRYLIKTRGQQVTLSCSPISGHRSVSWYQQTPGQGLQFLFEYFSETQRNKGNFPGRFSGRQFSNSRSEMNVSTLELGDSALYLCASSLLGQGFDEQFFGPGTRLTVL.

This chain uses TRBV18 with TRBJ1-2, with TRBD1 matching over 7 bases. This CDR3 contains 13 residues. After removal of 3 bases from V and 7 bases from J, the junction contained 5 bases not matched to a gene. CDR1 is KGHSH, CDR2 LQKENI, per germline. The CDR3 loop is CASSPDRVAGYTF. Written as DNA, the CDR3 is TGTGCCAGCTCACCCGACAGGGTAGCTGGCTACACCTTC.

The rearrangement joins TRBV10-3 to TRBJ2-3; the match to TRBD2 covers 12 bases. In germline, CDR1 is ENHRY, CDR2 SYGVKD. The CDR3 runs to 17 residues. V lost 4 bases and J lost 0; bases outside the gene matches: 5. The CDR3 sequence: CAISASGRAGSTDTQYF. CDR3 coding DNA: TGTGCCATCAGTGCTAGCGGGAGGGCCGGGAGCACAGATACGCAGTATTTT.

The chain has TRBV6-6 and TRBJ2-7, with D perhaps TRBD1 (6 bases). The CDR3 totals 13 residues. The V gene lost 6 bases and the J gene lost 1 base, with 10 bases spanning the gap. CDR1 and CDR2 (germline): MNHNY, SVGAGI (reference sequence). The CDR3 region has the DNA TGTGCCAGCAGCCTGGACAGATCCTACGAGCAGTACTTC. This gives the protein CASSLDRSYEQYF.

The chain uses TRBV9 and TRBJ1-5, with D possibly matching TRBD1 (5 bases). The germline V gene has CDR1 SGDLS and CDR2 YYNGEE. V dropped 5 bases and J dropped 0 bases, with 30 bases sitting between them. The CDR3 has 21 amino acids. DNA of the CDR3: TGTGCCAGCAGGAGTGGAGGGGCTTTAAACTGGGGCTATTATAGCAATCAGCCCCAGCATTTT. It codes for CASRSGGALNWGYYSNQPQHF.

Points on this clone: The sample holds other DNA sequences that translate to the same CDR3. V and J are TRBV18 and TRBJ2-5; 8 bases align to TRBD1. Germline V lookup: CDR1 KGHSH, CDR2 LQKENI. This CDR3 contains 15 residues. The ends lost 3 bases at V and 3 bases at J; junction bases unmatched: 6. This CDR3 reads CASSPSGTGKETQYF. The CDR3 nucleotides are TGTGCCAGCTCACCTTCCGGGACAGGCAAAGAGACCCAGTACTTC.

The genes are TRBV7-9 and TRBJ2-1; TRBD2 aligns across 8 bases. CDR3 length: 15 residues. The V segment lost 5 bases and the J segment 3 bases; nucleotides outside the gene matches: 6. Per the germline V gene, CDR1 is SEHNR and CDR2 is FQNEAQ (reference sequence). The CDR3 DNA is TGTGCCAGCAGCCCAAGCGGGAGCCGCTACAATGAGCAGTTCTTC. Translation: CASSPSGSRYNEQFF.

DNA of the CDR3: TGTGCCAGCAGGGACAGCTATTATAGCAATCAGCCCCAGCATTTT. Translation: CASRDSYYSNQPQHF. The V call is TRBV6-1, the J call TRBJ1-5; D may be TRBD1 (6 bases). The CDR3 spans 15 residues. Germline V lookup: CDR1 MNHNS, CDR2 SASEGT. V lost 6 bases and J lost 0, with 12 bases in between.

This clone occurred a few times. The chain recombines TRBV2 with TRBJ1-1, with D unclear. Germline values: CDR1 SNHLY, CDR2 FYNNEI. The ends were cut back, 4 bases at V and 3 bases at J, with 9 bases in the middle. The length of the CDR3 is 13 residues. CDR3 coding DNA: TGTGCCAGCAGTGTTCGGGAGGACACTGAAGCTTTCTTT. Its protein is CASSVREDTEAFF.

In its sample, this clone was seen a few times. The rearrangement joins TRBV11-3 to TRBJ1-1; 10 nucleotides agree with TRBD1. The germline V gene has CDR1 SGHNT and CDR2 YENEEA. The CDR3 sequence is 16 residues long. The V gene end was trimmed by 4 bases and the J gene end by 2 bases; junction bases not matched to a gene: 7. The CDR3 loop is CASSSGTGAPNTEAFF. CDR3 sequence (DNA): TGTGCCAGCAGCTCCGGGACAGGGGCCCCAAACACTGAAGCTTTCTTT.

The CDR3 reads CASSPQGTEAFF. CDR3 nucleotide sequence: TGTGCCAGCAGCCCCCAGGGCACTGAAGCTTTCTTT. The J gene is TRBJ1-1, the V gene TRBV7-9; possibly TRBD1 for D (5 bases). The CDR3 spans 12 residues. The germline V gene has CDR1 SEHNR and CDR2 FQNEAQ (reference sequence). Trimming removed 5 bases at V and 4 bases at J, with 8 bases between.

The J gene is TRBJ2-5, the V gene TRBV7-8; 8 bases map to TRBD1. V gave up 2 bases and J gave up 4 bases; unmatched junction bases: 24. Germline V gene sequence: CDR1 SGHVS, CDR2 FQNEAQ. The CDR3 runs to 21 residues. The CDR3 is CASSLYIPPPNGQGGGETQYF. Here the CDR3 DNA reads TGTGCCAGCAGCTTATACATCCCCCCCCCAAACGGACAGGGTGGGGGAGAGACCCAGTACTTC.

The rearrangement links TRBV27 to TRBJ2-5; the match to TRBD2 covers 8 bases. The J call may be faulty, since TRBJ2-7 better matches the DNA end. The CDR3 runs 13 residues. CDR1 and CDR2 (germline): MNHEY, SMNVEV (reference sequence). The CDR3 sequence is CASTDSGDYEQYF. CDR3 nucleotides: TGTGCCAGCACTGATAGCGGGGACTACGAGCAGTACTTC.

This sequence joins TRBV27 and TRBJ1-2; perhaps TRBD1 as D (6 bases). CDR1 MNHEY and CDR2 SMNVEV come from the germline V gene (reference sequence). V lost 5 bases to trimming and J lost 6 bases, with 16 bases between them. The CDR3 spans 14 residues. In nucleotides, the CDR3 is TGTGCCAGCAGTCCGAACCAGGGGAAGGATGGCTACACCTTC. Amino acids: CASSPNQGKDGYTF.

This chain joins TRBV30 and TRBJ2-1; TRBD1 is a possible D gene (5 bases). The germline CDR1 and CDR2 sequences are GTSNPN and SVGIG (reference sequence). V lost 5 bases and J lost 0, with 17 bases in between. CDR3 length: 16 amino acids. The CDR3 protein is CAWSGRGFGSYNEQFF. As DNA, the CDR3 is TGTGCCTGGTCTGGAAGGGGATTTGGCTCCTACAATGAGCAGTTCTTC.